This T cell receptor (beta chain) is drawn from a study of blood T cell repertoires in COVID-19. Study-level background: Specimens from acute and convalescent COVID-19 originated in the United States, Italy and Spain. The cDNA or gDNA used as material had been derived from T cells, B-cell-depleted T cells, or PBMCs.

TCRdb keeps only in-frame clones here, not all; method: immunoSEQ multiplex PCR. The sample includes tens of thousands of clones, approximately 80% seen only once; the top ten take more than 14%. V was shortened by 4 bases and J by 0 bases, with 16 bases between the two germline ends. Germline CDR1 is SQVTM and CDR2 is ANQGSEA. The CDR3 sequence is 15 residues long. The material sequenced was peripheral blood. V is TRBV29-1 and J is TRBJ2-7; maybe TRBD2 (7 bases). The clonotype comes from a man aged 45 to 65 with active or convalescent COVID-19. CDR3 in amino acids: CSVVGGALSSYEQYF. CDR3 bases: TGCAGCGTTGTAGGGGGGGCGCTGAGCTCCTACGAGCAGTACTTC.